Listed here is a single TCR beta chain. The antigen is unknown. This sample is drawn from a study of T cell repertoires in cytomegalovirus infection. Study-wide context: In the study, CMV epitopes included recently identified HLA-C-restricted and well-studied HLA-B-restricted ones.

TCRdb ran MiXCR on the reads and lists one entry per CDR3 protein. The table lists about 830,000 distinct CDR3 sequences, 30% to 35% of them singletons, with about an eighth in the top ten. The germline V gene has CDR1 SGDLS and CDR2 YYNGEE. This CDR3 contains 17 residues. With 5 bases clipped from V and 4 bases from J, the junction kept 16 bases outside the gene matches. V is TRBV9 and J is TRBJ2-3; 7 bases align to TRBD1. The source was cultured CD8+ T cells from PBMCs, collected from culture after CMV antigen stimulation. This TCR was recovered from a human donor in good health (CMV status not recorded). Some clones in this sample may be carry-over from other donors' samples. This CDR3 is CASRGPFLGGLSDTQYF. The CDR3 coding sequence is TGTGCCAGCAGAGGGCCCTTTTTAGGGGGCCTATCAGATACGCAGTATTTT.